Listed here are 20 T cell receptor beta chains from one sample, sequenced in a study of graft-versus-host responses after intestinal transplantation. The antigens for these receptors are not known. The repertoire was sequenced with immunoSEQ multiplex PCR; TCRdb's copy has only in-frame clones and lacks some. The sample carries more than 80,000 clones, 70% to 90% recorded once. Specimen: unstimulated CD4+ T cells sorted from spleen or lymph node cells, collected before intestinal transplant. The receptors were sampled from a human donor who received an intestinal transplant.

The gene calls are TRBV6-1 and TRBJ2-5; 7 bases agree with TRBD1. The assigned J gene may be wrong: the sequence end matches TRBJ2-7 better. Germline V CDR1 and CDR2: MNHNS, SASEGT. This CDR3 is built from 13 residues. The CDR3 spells CASMGDRSYEQYF. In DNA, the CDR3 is TGTGCCAGCATGGGGGACAGATCCTACGAGCAGTACTTC.

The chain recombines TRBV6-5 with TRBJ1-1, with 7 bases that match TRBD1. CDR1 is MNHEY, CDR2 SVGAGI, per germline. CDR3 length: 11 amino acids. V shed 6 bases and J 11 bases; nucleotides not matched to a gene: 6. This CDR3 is CASRQGMGAFF. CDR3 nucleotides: TGTGCCAGCAGACAGGGGATGGGGGCTTTCTTT.

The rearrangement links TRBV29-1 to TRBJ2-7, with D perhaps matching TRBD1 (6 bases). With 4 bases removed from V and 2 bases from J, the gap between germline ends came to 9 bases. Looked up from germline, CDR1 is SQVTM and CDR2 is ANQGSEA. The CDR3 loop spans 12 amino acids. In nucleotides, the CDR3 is TGCAGCGTTGTACAGGGCGCCTACGAGCAGTACTTC. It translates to CSVVQGAYEQYF.

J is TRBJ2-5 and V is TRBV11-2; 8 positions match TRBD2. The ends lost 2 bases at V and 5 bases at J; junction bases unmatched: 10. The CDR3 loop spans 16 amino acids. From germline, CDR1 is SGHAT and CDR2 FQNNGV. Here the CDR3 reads CASSLTGGGQRETQYF. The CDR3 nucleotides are TGTGCCAGCAGCTTAACCGGGGGGGGGCAGCGGGAGACCCAGTACTTC.

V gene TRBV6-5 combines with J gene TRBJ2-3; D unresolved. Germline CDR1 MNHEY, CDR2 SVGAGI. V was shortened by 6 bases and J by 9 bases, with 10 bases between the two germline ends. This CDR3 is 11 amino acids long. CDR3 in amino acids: CASSRDTTQYF. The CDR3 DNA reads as TGTGCCAGCAGCCGAGACACCACGCAGTATTTT.

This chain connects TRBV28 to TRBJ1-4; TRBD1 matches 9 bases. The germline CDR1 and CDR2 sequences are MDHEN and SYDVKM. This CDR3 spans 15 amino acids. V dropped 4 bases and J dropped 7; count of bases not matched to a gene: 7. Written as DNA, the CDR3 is TGTGCCAGCAGTTCGCCCCCGACAGGGGGTGAAAAACTGTTTTTT. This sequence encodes CASSSPPTGGEKLFF.

The CDR3 nucleotides are TGTGCCAGTAGTATTGGGACAGGGTACACCGGGGAGCTGTTTTTT. Translation gives CASSIGTGYTGELFF. The chain recombines TRBV19 with TRBJ2-2, with 9 bases lining up with TRBD1. The V gene end was trimmed by 3 bases and the J gene end by 3 bases; junction bases not matched to a gene: 2. The CDR3 runs 15 residues. Germline V gene sequence: CDR1 LNHDA, CDR2 SQIVND (reference sequence).

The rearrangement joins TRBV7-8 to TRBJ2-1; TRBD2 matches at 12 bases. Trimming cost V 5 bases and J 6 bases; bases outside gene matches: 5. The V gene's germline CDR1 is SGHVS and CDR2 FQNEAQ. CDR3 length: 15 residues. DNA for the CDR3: TGTGCCAGCAGCCCAGGACTAGCGGGACCCAATGAGCAGTTCTTC. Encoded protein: CASSPGLAGPNEQFF.

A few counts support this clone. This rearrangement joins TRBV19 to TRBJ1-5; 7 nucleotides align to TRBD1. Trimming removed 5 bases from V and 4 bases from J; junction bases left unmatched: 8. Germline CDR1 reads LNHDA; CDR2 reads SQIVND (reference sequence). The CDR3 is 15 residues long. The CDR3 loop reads CASSGRGWVNQPQHF. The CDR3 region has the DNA TGTGCCAGTAGTGGCAGGGGGTGGGTTAATCAGCCCCAGCATTTT. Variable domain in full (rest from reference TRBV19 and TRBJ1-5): DGGITQSPKYLFRKEGQNVTLSCEQNLNHDAMYWYRQDPGQGLRLIYYSQIVNDFQKGDIAEGYSVSREKKESFPLTVTSAQKNPTAFYLCASSGRGWVNQPQHFGDGTRLSIL.

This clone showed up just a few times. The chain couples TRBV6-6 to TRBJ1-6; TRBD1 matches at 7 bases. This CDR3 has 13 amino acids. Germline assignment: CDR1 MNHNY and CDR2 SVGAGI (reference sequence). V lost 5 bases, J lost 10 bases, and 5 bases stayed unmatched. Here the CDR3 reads CASSDRVESPLHF. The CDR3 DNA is TGTGCCAGCAGTGACAGGGTGGAATCACCCCTCCACTTT.

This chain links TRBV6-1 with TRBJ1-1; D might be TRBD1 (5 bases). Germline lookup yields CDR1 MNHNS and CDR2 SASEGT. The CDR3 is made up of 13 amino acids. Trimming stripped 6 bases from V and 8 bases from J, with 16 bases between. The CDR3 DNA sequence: TGTGCCAGCAGGCCGGGACTCCGGATGGAAGCTTTCTTT. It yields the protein CASRPGLRMEAFF.

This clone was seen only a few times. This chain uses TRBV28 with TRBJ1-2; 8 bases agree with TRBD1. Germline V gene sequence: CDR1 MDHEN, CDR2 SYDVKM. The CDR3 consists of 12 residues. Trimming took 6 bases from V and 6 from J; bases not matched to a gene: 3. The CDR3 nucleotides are TGTGCCAGCAGGACAGGGGTAAATGGCTACACCTTC. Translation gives CASRTGVNGYTF.

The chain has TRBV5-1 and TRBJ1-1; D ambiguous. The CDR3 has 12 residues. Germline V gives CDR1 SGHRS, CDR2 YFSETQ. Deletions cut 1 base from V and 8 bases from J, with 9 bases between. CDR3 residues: CASSLRGTEAFF. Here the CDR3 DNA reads TGCGCCAGCAGCTTGCGGGGAACCGAAGCTTTCTTT. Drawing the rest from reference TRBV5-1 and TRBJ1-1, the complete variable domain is KAGVTQTPRYLIKTRGQQVTLSCSPISGHRSVSWYQQTPGQGLQFLFEYFSETQRNKGNFPGRFSGRQFSNSRSEMNVSTLELGDSALYLCASSLRGTEAFFGQGTRLTVV.

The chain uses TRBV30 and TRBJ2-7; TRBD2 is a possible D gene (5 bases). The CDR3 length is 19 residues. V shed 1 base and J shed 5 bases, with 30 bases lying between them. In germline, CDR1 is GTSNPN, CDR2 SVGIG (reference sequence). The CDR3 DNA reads TGTGCCTGGAGTGAAACTAGTAGCAACCCCTTTTTAGTCCCTAACGAGCAGTACTTC. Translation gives CAWSETSSNPFLVPNEQYF.

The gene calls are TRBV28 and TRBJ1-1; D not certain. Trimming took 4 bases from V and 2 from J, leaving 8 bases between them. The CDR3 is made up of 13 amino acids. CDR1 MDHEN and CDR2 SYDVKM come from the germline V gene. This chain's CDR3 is CASSSAVNTEAFF. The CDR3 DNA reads TGTGCCAGCAGTTCCGCGGTCAACACTGAAGCTTTCTTT.

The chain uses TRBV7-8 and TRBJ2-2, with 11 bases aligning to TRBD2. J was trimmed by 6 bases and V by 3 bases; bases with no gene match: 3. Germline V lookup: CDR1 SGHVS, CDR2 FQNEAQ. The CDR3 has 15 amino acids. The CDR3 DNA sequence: TGTGCCAGCAGCTTGGTAGCGGGGGGGCCCGGGGAGCTGTTTTTT. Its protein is CASSLVAGGPGELFF. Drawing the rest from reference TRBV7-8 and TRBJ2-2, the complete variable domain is GAGVSQSPRYKVAKRGQDVALRCDPISGHVSLFWYQQALGQGPEFLTYFQNEAQLDKSGLPSDRFFAERPEGSVSTLKIQRTQQEDSAVYLCASSLVAGGPGELFFGEGSRLTVL.

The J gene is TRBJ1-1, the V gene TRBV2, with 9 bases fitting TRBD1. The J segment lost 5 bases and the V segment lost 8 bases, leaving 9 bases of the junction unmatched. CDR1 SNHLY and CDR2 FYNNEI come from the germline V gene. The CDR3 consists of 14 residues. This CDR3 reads CASGMGQGGTEAFF. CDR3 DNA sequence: TGTGCCAGCGGGATGGGACAGGGCGGGACTGAAGCTTTCTTT.

This CDR3 reads CASSLHQGRETQYF. The DNA for the CDR3 is TGTGCCAGCAGCTTACATCAGGGAAGGGAGACCCAGTACTTC. This sequence joins TRBV5-4 and TRBJ2-5; possibly TRBD1 for D (5 bases). Germline V gene data show CDR1 as SGHNT and CDR2 as YYREEE (reference sequence). The CDR3 has 14 residues. Between the trimmed V and J ends, which lost 2 bases and 5 bases, there was a span of 13 bases.

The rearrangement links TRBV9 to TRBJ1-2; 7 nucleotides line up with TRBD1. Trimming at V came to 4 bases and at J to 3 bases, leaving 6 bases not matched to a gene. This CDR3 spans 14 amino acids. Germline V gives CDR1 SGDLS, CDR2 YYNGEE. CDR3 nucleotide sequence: TGTGCCAGCAGCACAAAAGGACAGGACTATGGCTACACCTTC. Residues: CASSTKGQDYGYTF.

For the CDR3, the DNA is TGTGCCAGCCGCCCGGGACTAGCGGGAAACGAGCAGTACTTC. It translates to CASRPGLAGNEQYF. V usage is TRBV27 and J usage is TRBJ2-7, with 13 bases aligning to TRBD2. This CDR3 comprises 14 residues. The V gene's germline CDR1 is MNHEY and CDR2 SMNVEV (reference sequence). V shed 8 bases and J 5 bases; nucleotides not matched to a gene: 6.